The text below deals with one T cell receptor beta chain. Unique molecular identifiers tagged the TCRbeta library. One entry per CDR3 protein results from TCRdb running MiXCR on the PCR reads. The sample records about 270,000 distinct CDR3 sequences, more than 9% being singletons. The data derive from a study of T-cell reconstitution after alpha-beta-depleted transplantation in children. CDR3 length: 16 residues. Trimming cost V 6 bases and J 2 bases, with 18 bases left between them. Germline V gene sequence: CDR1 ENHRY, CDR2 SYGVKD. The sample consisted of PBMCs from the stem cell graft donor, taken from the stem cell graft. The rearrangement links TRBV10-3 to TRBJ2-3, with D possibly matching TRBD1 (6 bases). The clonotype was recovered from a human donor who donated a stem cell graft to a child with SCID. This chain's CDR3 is CAISEQQGPDTDTQYF. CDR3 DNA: TGTGCCATCAGCGAACAACAGGGTCCTGACACAGATACGCAGTATTTT.